This T cell receptor (beta chain) originates from a study of blood T cell repertoires in COVID-19. Study as a whole: COVID-19 samples, acute and convalescent, were from the United States, Italy and Spain. PBMCs, B-cell-depleted T cells, or T cells provided the cDNA or gDNA that made up the material.

Germline assignment: CDR1 MNHEY and CDR2 SVGAGI. The CDR3 runs to 16 residues. V shed 2 bases and J 4 bases; nucleotides not matched to a gene: 8. Authors' analysis steps: Using reference gene primer amplification, nucleated cell counts were estimated. Data came from immunoSEQ multiplex PCR; TCRdb stores just in-frame clones and leaves some out. Clonal size and the V and J genes are those of that table, whereas D and trimming came from the DNA. This sample carries roughly 71,000 clones, 84% of them seen once, and the ten largest clones take approximately 8.8%. The receptor comes from a middle-aged man with active COVID-19. Input material: peripheral blood. J is TRBJ2-7 and V is TRBV6-5; 10 bases map to TRBD1. The CDR3 bases are TGTGCCAGCAGTTACGGAGTTGGACAGGGGGAATACGAGCAGTACTTC. Protein product: CASSYGVGQGEYEQYF.